The source of this T cell receptor (beta chain) is a study of CD8+ T cells in alopecia areata. Those with alopecia areata gave lesional scalp punch biopsies and peripheral blood. Trimming stripped 1 base from V and 6 bases from J, with 4 bases between. CDR1 and CDR2 (germline): SGHNT, YENEEA. The CDR3 has 11 residues. The sequencing template was cDNA reverse transcribed from extracted RNA. The table came from immunoSEQ multiplex PCR; TCRdb's copy has only in-frame clones and leaves some out. The profile shows some 25,000 clones, approximately 52% of them singletons. Overall study findings and caveats: Normal scalp had lower clonality than lesional scalp, with alopecia totalis/universalis lesions showing this most strongly.

In regard to this clone: What it binds is unknown.

The TCR originated in a human donor with alopecia areata. V is TRBV11-3 and J is TRBJ2-7, with D hard to call. Sequencing was performed on NKG2D-high CD8+ T cells sorted from blood. The CDR3 region is CASSLASEQYF. The CDR3 DNA follows: TGTGCCAGCAGCTTAGCGTCCGAGCAGTACTTC.